Described below is a single T cell receptor beta chain sequence and its context. These data originate in a study of blood T cell repertoires in COVID-19. Across the whole study: Sites across the United States, Italy and Spain contributed samples from acute and convalescent COVID-19. T cells, B-cell-depleted T cells, or PBMCs provided the cDNA or gDNA that served as material.

Germline CDR1 reads SGDLS; CDR2 reads YYNGEE. The CDR3 is 14 amino acids. V was cut by 6 bases and J by 4 bases, with 14 bases left in between. Source study methods: Quantification of nucleated cells was approximated via reference gene primer amplification. The repertoire was sequenced with immunoSEQ multiplex PCR; TCRdb's copy has only in-frame clones and lacks some. V, J and clone size were drawn from that table, and D and trimming were deduced from the DNA. The table records fewer than 300,000 clones, approximately 86% of them present only once. The sequence came from a woman aged 18-35 years with acute or convalescent COVID-19. The V and J genes are TRBV9 and TRBJ2-1, with D possibly being TRBD1 (6 bases). The source material was peripheral blood. The DNA of the CDR3 is TGTGCCAGCACCCCAGGGACATTTTACAATGAGCAGTTCTTC. Translation: CASTPGTFYNEQFF.